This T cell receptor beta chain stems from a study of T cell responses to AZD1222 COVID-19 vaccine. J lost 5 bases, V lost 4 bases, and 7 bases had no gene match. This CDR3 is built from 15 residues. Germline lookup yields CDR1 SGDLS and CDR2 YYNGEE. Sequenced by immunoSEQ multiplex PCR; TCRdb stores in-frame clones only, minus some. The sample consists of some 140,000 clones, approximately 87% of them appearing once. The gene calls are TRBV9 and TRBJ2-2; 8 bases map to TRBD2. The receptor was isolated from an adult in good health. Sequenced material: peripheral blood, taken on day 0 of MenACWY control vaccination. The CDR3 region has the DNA TGTGCCAGCAGCTCAGGGACTAGTGGGACCGGGGAGCTGTTTTTT. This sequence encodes CASSSGTSGTGELFF.